A few counts support the clone carrying this TCR beta chain. MiXCR was run by TCRdb on the RACE reads, yielding one entry per CDR3 protein. The data show about 120,000 distinct CDR3 sequences, roughly an eighth seen once. The ends were cut back, 3 bases at V and 7 bases at J, with 10 bases in the middle. Per germline, CDR1 ENHRY and CDR2 SYGVKD. The CDR3 is 12 residues long. The data belong to a study of human T cells and chemical hapten exposure. Time point of the sample: patch test 1, 2 weeks after DPC sensitization. Sample treatment: therapeutic diphenylcyclopropenone sensitization with weekly scalp DPC.

The source was whole blood, collected in connection with sensitization to the hapten diphenylcyclopropenone (DPC). The chain is built from TRBV10-3 and TRBJ2-7; D is unclear. The receptor was isolated from a woman between 45 and 65 years old with alopecia areata. Some clones in this sample may be carry-over from other donors' samples. DNA of the CDR3: TGTGCCATCAGTGAAGGATTCCAGGAGCAGTACTTC. Encoded protein: CAISEGFQEQYF.